This T cell receptor (beta chain) was identified in a study of cytomegalovirus exposure and HLA in healthy donors. The PCR used 60 Vbeta and 13 Jbeta primers. Sequenced by immunoSEQ multiplex PCR; TCRdb stores in-frame clones only, minus some. This table has about 160,000 clones, around four fifths appearing once. This clone was counted once. Per germline, CDR1 MNHNY and CDR2 SVGAGI (reference sequence). The V gene end was trimmed by 5 bases and the J gene end by 1 base; junction bases not matched to a gene: 6. The CDR3 is 15 amino acids. The sample comprised PBMCs. The rearrangement links TRBV6-6 to TRBJ2-7, with 9 bases fitting TRBD1. The TCR sequence derives from a man between 18 and 35 years old in good health and CMV-seronegative. CDR3 coding DNA: TGTGCCAGCAGTCTATCGGACAGGGGATCCTACGAGCAGTACTTC. Its protein is CASSLSDRGSYEQYF.